Each of the 16 T cell receptor beta chains below was sequenced from the same sample in a study of neoadjuvant anti-PD-1 for oral cavity cancer. The repertoire was sequenced with immunoSEQ multiplex PCR; TCRdb's copy has only in-frame clones and lacks some. Counted here are roughly 67,000 clones, 80% to 90% occurring once; the ten biggest clones make up roughly 3.5%. The material sequenced was PBMCs, taken before nivolumab (anti-PD-1) treatment. Receptors originate from a person between 40 and 85 years old with oral cavity squamous cell carcinoma.

The V and J genes are TRBV5-1 and TRBJ2-7, with D unresolved. From germline, CDR1 is SGHRS and CDR2 YFSETQ. The V end was cut by 1 base, the J end by 2 bases, with 7 bases between. The CDR3 contains 13 residues. DNA of the CDR3: TGCGCCAGCAGCTTGAGCGACGCCTACGAGCAGTACTTC. Encoded protein: CASSLSDAYEQYF.

This rearrangement joins TRBV2 to TRBJ1-2; D call uncertain. Germline CDR1 is SNHLY and CDR2 is FYNNEI. The ends were cut back, 6 bases at V and 2 bases at J, with 10 bases in the middle. This CDR3 has 13 residues. The CDR3 loop reads CASSEERNYGYTF. DNA for the CDR3: TGTGCCAGCAGCGAGGAAAGAAACTATGGCTACACCTTC.

This rearrangement joins TRBV5-6 to TRBJ1-1; D is undetermined. This CDR3 spans 16 amino acids. The V end lost 0 bases, the J end lost 0 bases, and 12 bases lay between the germline ends. The germline V gene has CDR1 SGHDT and CDR2 YYEEEE. The CDR3 loop is CASSLVPDGVNTEAFF. CDR3 nucleotides: TGTGCCAGCAGCTTGGTCCCCGACGGAGTGAACACTGAAGCTTTCTTT.

The CDR3: CAISESSSRGARGYGYTF. CDR3 nucleotide sequence: TGTGCCATCAGTGAGTCGAGCTCGCGCGGGGCGCGGGGTTATGGCTACACCTTC. V usage is TRBV10-3 and J usage is TRBJ1-2; maybe TRBD1 (5 bases). CDR1 and CDR2 (germline): ENHRY, SYGVKD. This CDR3 is built from 18 residues. With 0 bases removed from V and 5 bases from J, the gap between germline ends came to 22 bases.

CDR3 bases: TGCGCCAGCAGCCGGGACTCCCACGGGGAGCTGTTTTTT. Translating gives CASSRDSHGELFF. V and J are TRBV5-1 and TRBJ2-2, with D perhaps TRBD2 (6 bases). The V gene lost 4 bases and the J gene lost 7 bases, with 11 bases spanning the gap. This CDR3 is built from 13 residues. CDR1 is SGHRS and CDR2 is YFSETQ in the germline V gene.

This chain connects TRBV27 to TRBJ2-7, with TRBD2 as a possible D gene (5 bases). The CDR3 has 14 amino acids. Germline CDR1 and CDR2: MNHEY and SMNVEV (reference sequence). The V gene lost 3 bases and the J gene lost 4 bases, with 13 bases spanning the gap. For the CDR3, the DNA is TGTGCCAGCAGTTTGGCGGGTGGCGTTTACGAGCAGTACTTC. Translating it yields CASSLAGGVYEQYF.

The CDR3 DNA is TGTGCCAGCAAGGGACAGGGAGGATTTGTCACTGAAGCTTTCTTT. It specifies CASKGQGGFVTEAFF. The chain recombines TRBV27 with TRBJ1-1, with 9 bases identical to TRBD1. Germline CDR1 MNHEY, CDR2 SMNVEV (reference sequence). The CDR3 runs to 15 residues. The V segment lost 7 bases and the J segment 4 bases; nucleotides outside the gene matches: 10.

The rearrangement links TRBV27 to TRBJ2-3; D not certain. The length of the CDR3 is 11 residues. Between the trimmed V and J ends, which lost 4 bases and 4 bases, there was a span of 3 bases. Germline CDR1 MNHEY, CDR2 SMNVEV (reference sequence). The CDR3 loop is CASSSPDTQYF. DNA for the CDR3: TGTGCCAGCAGTTCCCCAGATACGCAGTATTTT.

V and J are TRBV4-1 and TRBJ2-7, with 11 positions matching TRBD2. J was trimmed by 2 bases and V by 4 bases; bases with no gene match: 7. Germline V gene data show CDR1 as MGHRA and CDR2 as YSYEKL. This CDR3 region has 16 residues. The CDR3 nucleotides are TGCGCCAGCAGCCCAACCGGGACTAGCGGTACCTACGAGCAGTACTTC. Translation: CASSPTGTSGTYEQYF.

The gene calls are TRBV12-2 and TRBJ1-4; TRBD1 was called by the table and not checked on the DNA. TRBV12-2 is noted as a pseudogene. This CDR3 contains 15 residues. The CDR3, as DNA: TGTGCAAGTCGCTTAGTCCCAGGGCTGGATGAAAAACTGTTTTTT. This gives the protein CASRLVPGLDEKLFF.

The chain combines TRBV4-2 with TRBJ1-4; 9 bases map to TRBD1. Germline values: CDR1 LGHNA, CDR2 YNFKEQ. The CDR3 extends over 17 amino acids. V was pared by 3 bases and J by 6 bases, with 11 bases of the junction left unmatched. For the CDR3, the DNA is TGTGCCAGCAGCCACCAAACTTCCGGGACAGGGTATGAAAAACTGTTTTTT. This gives the protein CASSHQTSGTGYEKLFF.

The chain uses TRBV6-1 and TRBJ2-3; a weak D match, TRBD2 (6 bases). Germline CDR1 and CDR2: MNHNS and SASEGT. V was cut by 10 bases and J by 6 bases, with 20 bases left in between. This CDR3 contains 14 residues. The chain's CDR3 is CATIGRGRADTQYF. Written as DNA, the CDR3 is TGTGCCACCATCGGGAGAGGGAGAGCGGATACGCAGTATTTT.

This clone was recorded once. The V gene is TRBV4-2, the J gene TRBJ2-7; possible D gene TRBD1, 6 bases. V gave up 4 bases and J gave up 0 bases, with 13 bases separating them. CDR1 LGHNA and CDR2 YNFKEQ come from the germline V gene. The CDR3 is made up of 15 amino acids. The CDR3 sequence is CASSPPGGISYEQYF. The CDR3 coding sequence is TGTGCCAGCAGCCCACCTGGGGGCATCTCCTACGAGCAGTACTTC.

The gene calls are TRBV9 and TRBJ1-1; D remains unclear. Germline V gene data show CDR1 as SGDLS and CDR2 as YYNGEE. The CDR3 has 13 amino acids. V lost 5 bases and J 1 base, leaving 9 bases between the germline ends. CDR3 protein: CASSGAENTEAFF. As DNA, the CDR3 is TGTGCCAGCAGTGGAGCGGAGAACACTGAAGCTTTCTTT. Full variable domain (missing parts from reference TRBV9 and TRBJ1-1): DSGVTQTPKHLITATGQRVTLRCSPRSGDLSVYWYQQSLDQGLQFLIQYYNGEERAKGNILERFSAQQFPDLHSELNLSSLELGDSALYFCASSGAENTEAFFGQGTRLTVV.

This clone counts as medium-sized. CDR3 sequence (DNA): TGTGCCAGCTCGGGGGGTAGCACAGATACGCAGTATTTT. This codes for CASSGGSTDTQYF. The chain combines TRBV6-4 with TRBJ2-3; 7 nucleotides agree with TRBD2. CDR1 is MRHNA and CDR2 is SNTAGT in the germline V gene. V was pared by 8 bases and J by 0 bases, with 2 bases of the junction left unmatched. CDR3 length: 13 residues.

The chain carries TRBV7-8 and TRBJ2-7; tentatively, D is TRBD1 or TRBD2 (5 bases each). The CDR3 sequence is 15 residues long. Between the trimmed V and J ends, which lost 4 bases and 4 bases, there was a span of 17 bases. Looked up from germline, CDR1 is SGHVS and CDR2 is FQNEAQ. CDR3 sequence (DNA): TGTGCCAGCAGCTCCCTCCCCCGGGGCGGGTACGAGCAGTACTTC. Its protein product is CASSSLPRGGYEQYF. Together with reference TRBV7-8 and TRBJ2-7, the CDR3 gives the full variable domain: GAGVSQSPRYKVAKRGQDVALRCDPISGHVSLFWYQQALGQGPEFLTYFQNEAQLDKSGLPSDRFFAERPEGSVSTLKIQRTQQEDSAVYLCASSSLPRGGYEQYFGPGTRLTVT.